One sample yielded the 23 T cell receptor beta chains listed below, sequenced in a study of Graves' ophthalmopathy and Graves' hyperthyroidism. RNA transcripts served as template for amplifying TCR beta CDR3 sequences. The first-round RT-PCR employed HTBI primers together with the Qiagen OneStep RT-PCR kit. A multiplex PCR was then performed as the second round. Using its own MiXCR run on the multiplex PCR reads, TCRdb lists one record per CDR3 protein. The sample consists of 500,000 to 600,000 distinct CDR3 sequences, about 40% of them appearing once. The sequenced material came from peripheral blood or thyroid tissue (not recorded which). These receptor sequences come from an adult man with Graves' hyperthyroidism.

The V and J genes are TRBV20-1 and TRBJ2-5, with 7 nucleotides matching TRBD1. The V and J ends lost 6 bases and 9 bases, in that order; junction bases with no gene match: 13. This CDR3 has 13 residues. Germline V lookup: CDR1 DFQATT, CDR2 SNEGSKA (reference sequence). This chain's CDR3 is CSAFRQGSQPQYF. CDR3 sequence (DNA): TGCAGTGCATTCAGACAGGGATCTCAGCCCCAGTACTTC.

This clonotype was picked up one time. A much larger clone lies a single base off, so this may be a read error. For the CDR3, the DNA is TGCAGTGCTTCCGCTAGCGGGGCCTGCGAGCAGTACTTC. Protein: CSASASGACEQYF. This rearrangement joins TRBV20-1 to TRBJ2-7; TRBD2 agrees at 9 bases. The J segment lost 6 bases and the V segment lost 5 bases, leaving 8 bases of the junction unmatched. The germline gives CDR1 DFQATT, CDR2 SNEGSKA (reference sequence). The CDR3 contains 13 residues.

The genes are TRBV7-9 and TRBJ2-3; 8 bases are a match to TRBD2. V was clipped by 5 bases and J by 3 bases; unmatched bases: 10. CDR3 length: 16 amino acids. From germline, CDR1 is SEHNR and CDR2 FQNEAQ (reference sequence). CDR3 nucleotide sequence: TGTGCCAGCAGCCATACTAGCGGTGGGACGACAGATACGCAGTATTTT. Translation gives CASSHTSGGTTDTQYF.

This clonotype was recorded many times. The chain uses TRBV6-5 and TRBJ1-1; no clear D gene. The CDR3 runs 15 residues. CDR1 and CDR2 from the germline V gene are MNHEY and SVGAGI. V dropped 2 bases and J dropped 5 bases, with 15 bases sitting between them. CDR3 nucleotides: TGTGCCAGCAGTTACAGCCTGGGAGTAAAAACTGAAGCTTTCTTT. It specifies CASSYSLGVKTEAFF.

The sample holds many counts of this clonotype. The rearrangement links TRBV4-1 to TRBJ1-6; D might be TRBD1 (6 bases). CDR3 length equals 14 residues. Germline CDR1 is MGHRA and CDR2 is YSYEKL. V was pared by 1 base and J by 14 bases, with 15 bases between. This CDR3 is CASSQGLGRDTLHF. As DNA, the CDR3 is TGCGCCAGCAGCCAAGGTCTCGGGCGGGACACCCTCCACTTT.

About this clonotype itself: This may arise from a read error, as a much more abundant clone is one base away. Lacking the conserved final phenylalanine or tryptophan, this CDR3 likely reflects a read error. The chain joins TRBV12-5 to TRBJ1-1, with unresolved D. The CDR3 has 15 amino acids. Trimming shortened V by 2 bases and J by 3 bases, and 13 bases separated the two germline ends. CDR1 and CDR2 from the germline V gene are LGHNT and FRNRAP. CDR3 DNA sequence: TGTGCTAGTGGTTTGTCGGCAACACGGTACACTGAAGCTTTCCTT. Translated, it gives CASGLSATRYTEAFL.

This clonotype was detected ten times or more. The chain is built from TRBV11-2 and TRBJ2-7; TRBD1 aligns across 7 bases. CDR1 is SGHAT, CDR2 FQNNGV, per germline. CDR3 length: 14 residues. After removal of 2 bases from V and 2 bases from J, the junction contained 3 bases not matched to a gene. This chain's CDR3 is CASSLRGTAYEQYF. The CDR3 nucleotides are TGTGCCAGCAGCTTAAGGGGGACAGCCTACGAGCAGTACTTC.

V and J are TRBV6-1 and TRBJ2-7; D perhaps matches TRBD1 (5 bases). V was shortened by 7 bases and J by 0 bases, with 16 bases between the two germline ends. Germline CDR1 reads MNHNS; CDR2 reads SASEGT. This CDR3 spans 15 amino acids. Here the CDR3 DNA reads TGTGCCAGCACCCTATATATTCAGGGCTCCTACGAGCAGTACTTC. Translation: CASTLYIQGSYEQYF.

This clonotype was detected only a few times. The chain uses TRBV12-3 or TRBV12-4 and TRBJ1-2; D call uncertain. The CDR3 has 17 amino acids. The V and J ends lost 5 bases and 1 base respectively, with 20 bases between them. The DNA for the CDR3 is TGTGCCAGCAGTCCCCGAGGTGTGGGCTCTGGTAACTATGGCTACACCTTC. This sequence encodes CASSPRGVGSGNYGYTF.

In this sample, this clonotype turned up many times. The chain's CDR3 is CASSLVQNTEAFF. The DNA of the CDR3 is TGTGCCAGCAGTTTAGTTCAGAACACTGAAGCTTTCTTT. V is TRBV12-3 or TRBV12-4 and J is TRBJ1-1; no firm D call. The V gene lost 1 base and the J gene lost 1 base, with 4 bases spanning the gap. The CDR3 length is 13 residues.

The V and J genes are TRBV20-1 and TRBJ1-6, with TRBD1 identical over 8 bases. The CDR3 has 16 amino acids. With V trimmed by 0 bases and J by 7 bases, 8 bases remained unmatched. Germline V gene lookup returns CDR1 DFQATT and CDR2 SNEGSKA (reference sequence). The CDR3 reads CSARDPETGENSPLHF. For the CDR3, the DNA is TGCAGTGCTAGAGATCCAGAGACAGGGGAAAATTCACCCCTCCACTTT.

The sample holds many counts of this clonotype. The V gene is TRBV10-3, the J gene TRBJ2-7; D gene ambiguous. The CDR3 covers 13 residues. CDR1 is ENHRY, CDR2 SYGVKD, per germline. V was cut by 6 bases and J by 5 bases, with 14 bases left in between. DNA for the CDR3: TGTGCCATCAGAGCCGACCGGACGGACGAGCAGTACTTC. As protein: CAIRADRTDEQYF.

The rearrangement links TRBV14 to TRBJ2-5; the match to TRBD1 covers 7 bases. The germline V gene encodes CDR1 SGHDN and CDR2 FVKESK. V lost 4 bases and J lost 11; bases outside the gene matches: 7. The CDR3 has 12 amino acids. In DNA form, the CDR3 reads TGTGCCAGCAGCCGCCCCGGGACAGAGCAGTACTTC. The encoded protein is CASSRPGTEQYF.

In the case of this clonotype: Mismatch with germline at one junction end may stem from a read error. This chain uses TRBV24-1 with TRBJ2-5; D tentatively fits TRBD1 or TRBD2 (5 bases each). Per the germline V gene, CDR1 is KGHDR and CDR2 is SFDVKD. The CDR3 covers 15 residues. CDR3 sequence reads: CATSDFTRGQGTQHF. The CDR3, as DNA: TGTGCCACCAGTGATTTCACCCGCGGTCAAGGGACCCAGCACTTC.

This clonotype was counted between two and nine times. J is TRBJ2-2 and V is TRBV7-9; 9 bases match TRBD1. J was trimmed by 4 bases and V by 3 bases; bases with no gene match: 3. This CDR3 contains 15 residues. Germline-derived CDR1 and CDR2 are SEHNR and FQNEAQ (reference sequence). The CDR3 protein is CASSFNRGRTGELFF. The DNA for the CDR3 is TGTGCCAGCAGCTTCAACAGGGGGCGCACCGGGGAGCTGTTTTTT.

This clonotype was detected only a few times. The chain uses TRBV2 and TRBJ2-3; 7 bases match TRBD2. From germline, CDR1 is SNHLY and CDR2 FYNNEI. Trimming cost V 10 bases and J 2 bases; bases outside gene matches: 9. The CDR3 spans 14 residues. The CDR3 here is CATSGLVATDTQYF. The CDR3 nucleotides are TGTGCCACCTCCGGACTAGTCGCCACAGATACGCAGTATTTT.

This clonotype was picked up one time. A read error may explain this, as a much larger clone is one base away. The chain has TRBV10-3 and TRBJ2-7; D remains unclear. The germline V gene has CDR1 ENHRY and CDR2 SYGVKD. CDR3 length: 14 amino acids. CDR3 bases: TGTGCCAGCAGTTACTTCAGTGGTCCCTACGGGCAGTACTTC. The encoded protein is CASSYFSGPYGQYF.

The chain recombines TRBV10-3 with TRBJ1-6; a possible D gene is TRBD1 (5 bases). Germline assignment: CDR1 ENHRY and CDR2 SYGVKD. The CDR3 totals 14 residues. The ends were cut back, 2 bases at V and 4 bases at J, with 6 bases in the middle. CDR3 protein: CAISEGAYNSPLHF. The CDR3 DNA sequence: TGTGCCATCAGTGAGGGGGCTTATAATTCACCCCTCCACTTT.

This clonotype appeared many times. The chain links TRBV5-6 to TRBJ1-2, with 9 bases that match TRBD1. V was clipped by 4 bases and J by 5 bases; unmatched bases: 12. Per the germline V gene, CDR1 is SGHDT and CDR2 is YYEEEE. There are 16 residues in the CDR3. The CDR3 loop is CASSPQGTGFRYGYTF. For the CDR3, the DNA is TGTGCCAGCAGCCCACAGGGGACAGGGTTTAGGTATGGCTACACCTTC.

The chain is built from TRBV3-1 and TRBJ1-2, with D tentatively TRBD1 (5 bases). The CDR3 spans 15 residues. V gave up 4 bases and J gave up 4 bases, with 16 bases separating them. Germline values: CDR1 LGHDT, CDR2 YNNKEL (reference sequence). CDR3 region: CASSPIGASSYGYTF. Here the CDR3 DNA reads TGTGCCAGCAGCCCAATAGGGGCGAGTAGCTATGGCTACACCTTC.

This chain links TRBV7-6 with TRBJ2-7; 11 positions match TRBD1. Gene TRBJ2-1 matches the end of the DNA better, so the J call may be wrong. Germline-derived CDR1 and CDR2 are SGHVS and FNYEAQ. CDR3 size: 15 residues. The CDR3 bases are TGTGCCAGCAGCCCCAGCGGGACAGGGGGAGGGGAGCAGTTCTTC. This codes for CASSPSGTGGGEQFF.

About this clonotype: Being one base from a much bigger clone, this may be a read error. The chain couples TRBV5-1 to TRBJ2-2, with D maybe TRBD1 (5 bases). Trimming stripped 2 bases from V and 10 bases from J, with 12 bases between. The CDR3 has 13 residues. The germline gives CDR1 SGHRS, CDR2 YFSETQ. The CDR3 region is CASSLQASVELFF. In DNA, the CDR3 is TGCGCCAGCAGCTTACAGGCGTCGGTGGAGCTGTTTTTT.

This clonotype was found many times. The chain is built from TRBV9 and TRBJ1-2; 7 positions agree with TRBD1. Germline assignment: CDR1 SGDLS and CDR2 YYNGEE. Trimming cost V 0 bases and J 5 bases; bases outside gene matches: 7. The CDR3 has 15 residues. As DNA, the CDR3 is TGTGCCAGCAGCGTAGGGGGACAGCTGTTGTATGGCTACACCTTC. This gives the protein CASSVGGQLLYGYTF.